The sequence of this T cell receptor (beta chain) was determined in a study of regulatory T cells in long-lasting Graves disease. Across the whole study: Under 3 months of antithyroid drugs had been taken by newly diagnosed Graves' patients.

According to the study, TCR beta libraries were built with iRepertoire HTBI primers and CDR3-region Arm-PCR. TCRdb fed the multiplex PCR reads into MiXCR, producing one record per CDR3 protein. The table has roughly 500,000 distinct CDR3 sequences, roughly 13% seen once. V gave up 6 bases and J gave up 3 bases, with 15 bases separating them. Germline CDR1 reads DFQATT; CDR2 reads SNEGSKA (reference sequence). The CDR3 runs 13 residues. This clonotype appeared many times. Time point defined: newly diagnosed GD, antithyroid drugs for less than 3 months. The TCR library was prepared using RNA isolated from PBMCs. Patients met American Thyroid Association criteria for Graves' disease. In addition, the sample was reused for a study of T cells in Graves' hyperthyroidism and ophthalmopathy. That work adds: Most thyroid clonotypes that were expanded above 0.001 also turned up in blood.

Sequenced here: peripheral blood mononuclear cells (PBMCs), sampled at new diagnosis, from a patient treated with antithyroid drugs. The chain carries TRBV20-1 and TRBJ2-7; D might be TRBD2 (6 bases). The sequence came from a man aged 25 to 40 with Graves disease. In DNA form, the CDR3 reads TGCAGTGCGCCGGGACTTAACTACTACGAGCAGTACTTC. This sequence encodes CSAPGLNYYEQYF.